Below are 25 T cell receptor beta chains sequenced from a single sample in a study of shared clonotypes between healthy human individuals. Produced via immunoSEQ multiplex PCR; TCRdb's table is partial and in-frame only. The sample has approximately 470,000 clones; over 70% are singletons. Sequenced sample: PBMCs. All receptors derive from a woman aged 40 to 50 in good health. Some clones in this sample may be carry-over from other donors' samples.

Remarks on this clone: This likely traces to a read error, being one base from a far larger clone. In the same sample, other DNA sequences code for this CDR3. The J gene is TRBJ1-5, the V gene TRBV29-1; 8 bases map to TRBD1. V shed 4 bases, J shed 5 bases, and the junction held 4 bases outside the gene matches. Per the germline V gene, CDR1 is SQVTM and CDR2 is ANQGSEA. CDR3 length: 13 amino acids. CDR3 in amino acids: CSVADRGDQPQHF. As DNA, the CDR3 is TGCAGCGTTGCTGACAGGGGCGATCAGCCCCAGCATTTT.

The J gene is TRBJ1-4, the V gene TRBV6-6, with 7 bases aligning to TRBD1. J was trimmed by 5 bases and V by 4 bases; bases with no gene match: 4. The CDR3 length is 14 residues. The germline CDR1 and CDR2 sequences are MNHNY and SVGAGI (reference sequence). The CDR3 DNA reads TGTGCCAGCAGTTCTCGGGACAGCAATGAAAAACTGTTTTTT. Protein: CASSSRDSNEKLFF.

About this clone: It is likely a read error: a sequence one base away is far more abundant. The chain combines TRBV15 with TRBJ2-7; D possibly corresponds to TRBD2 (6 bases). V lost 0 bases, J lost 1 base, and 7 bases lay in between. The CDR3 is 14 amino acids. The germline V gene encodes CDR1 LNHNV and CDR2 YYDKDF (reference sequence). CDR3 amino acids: CATSRDLASYEQYF. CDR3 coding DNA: TGTGCCACCAGCAGAGATCTAGCGTCCTACGAGCAGTACTTC.

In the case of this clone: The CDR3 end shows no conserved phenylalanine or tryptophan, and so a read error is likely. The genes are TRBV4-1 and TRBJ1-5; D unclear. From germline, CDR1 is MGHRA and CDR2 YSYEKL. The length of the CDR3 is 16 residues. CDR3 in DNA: TGCGTCAGCGGCCAAGATGGAGGTTGGAGCAATCAGCCCCAGCATCTT. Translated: CVSGQDGGWSNQPQHL.

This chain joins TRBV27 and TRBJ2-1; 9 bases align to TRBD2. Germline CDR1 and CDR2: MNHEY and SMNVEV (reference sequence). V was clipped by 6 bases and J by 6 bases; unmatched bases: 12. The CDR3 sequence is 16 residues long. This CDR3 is CASSLSHSGSGNEQFF. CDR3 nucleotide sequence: TGTGCCAGCAGCCTATCCCATAGCGGGAGCGGCAATGAGCAGTTCTTC.

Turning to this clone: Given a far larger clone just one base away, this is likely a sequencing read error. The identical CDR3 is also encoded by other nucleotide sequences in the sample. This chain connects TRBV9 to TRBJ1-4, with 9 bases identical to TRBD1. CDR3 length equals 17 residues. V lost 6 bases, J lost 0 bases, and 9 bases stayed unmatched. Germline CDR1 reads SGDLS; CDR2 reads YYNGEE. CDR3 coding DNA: TGTGCCAGCAAAGTAGGGACAGGGCACTCAACTAATGAAAAACTGTTTTTT. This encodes CASKVGTGHSTNEKLFF.

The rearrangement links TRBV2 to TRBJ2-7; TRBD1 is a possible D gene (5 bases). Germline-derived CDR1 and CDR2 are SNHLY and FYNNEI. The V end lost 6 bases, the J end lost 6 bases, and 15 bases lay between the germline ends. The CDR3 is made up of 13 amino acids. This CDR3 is CASRQGVWGEQYF. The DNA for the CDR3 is TGTGCCAGCAGGCAAGGGGTCTGGGGCGAGCAGTACTTC.

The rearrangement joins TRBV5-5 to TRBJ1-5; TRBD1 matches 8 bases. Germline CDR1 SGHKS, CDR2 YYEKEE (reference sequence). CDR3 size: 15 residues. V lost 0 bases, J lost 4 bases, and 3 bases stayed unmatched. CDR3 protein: CASSLEGQENQPQHF. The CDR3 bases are TGTGCCAGCAGCTTGGAGGGACAGGAGAATCAGCCCCAGCATTTT.

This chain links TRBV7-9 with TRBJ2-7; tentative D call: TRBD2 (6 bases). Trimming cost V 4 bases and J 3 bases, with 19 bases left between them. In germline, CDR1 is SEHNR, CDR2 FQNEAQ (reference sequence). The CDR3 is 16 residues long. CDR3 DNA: TGTGCCAGCAGCTCGGGACTCCCCGGTTATCACTACGAGCAGTACTTC. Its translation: CASSSGLPGYHYEQYF.

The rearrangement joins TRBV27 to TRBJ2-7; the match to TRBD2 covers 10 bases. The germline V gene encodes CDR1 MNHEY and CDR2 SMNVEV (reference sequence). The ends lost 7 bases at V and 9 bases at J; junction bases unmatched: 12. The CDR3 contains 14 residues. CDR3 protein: CASKPSPGLASQYF. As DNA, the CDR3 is TGTGCCAGCAAACCATCCCCGGGACTAGCGTCGCAGTACTTC.

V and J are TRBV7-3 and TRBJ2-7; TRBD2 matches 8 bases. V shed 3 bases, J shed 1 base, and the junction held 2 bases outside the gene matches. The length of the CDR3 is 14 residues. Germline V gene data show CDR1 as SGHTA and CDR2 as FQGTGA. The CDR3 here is CASSFSGNSYEQYF. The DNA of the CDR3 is TGTGCCAGCAGCTTTAGCGGGAATTCCTACGAGCAGTACTTC.

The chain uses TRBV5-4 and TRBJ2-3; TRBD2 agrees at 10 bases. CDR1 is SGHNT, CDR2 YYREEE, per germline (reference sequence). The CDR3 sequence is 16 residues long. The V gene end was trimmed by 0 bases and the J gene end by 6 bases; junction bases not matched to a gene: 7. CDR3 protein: CASSLGGASGSDTQYF. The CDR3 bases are TGTGCCAGCAGCTTGGGGGGGGCTAGCGGGAGCGATACGCAGTATTTT.

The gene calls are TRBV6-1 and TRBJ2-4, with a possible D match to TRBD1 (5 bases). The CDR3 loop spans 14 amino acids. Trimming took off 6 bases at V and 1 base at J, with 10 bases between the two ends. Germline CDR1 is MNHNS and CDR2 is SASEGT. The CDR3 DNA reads TGTGCCAGCAGGGAACAGGTGGCCAAAAACATTCAGTACTTC. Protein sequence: CASREQVAKNIQYF.

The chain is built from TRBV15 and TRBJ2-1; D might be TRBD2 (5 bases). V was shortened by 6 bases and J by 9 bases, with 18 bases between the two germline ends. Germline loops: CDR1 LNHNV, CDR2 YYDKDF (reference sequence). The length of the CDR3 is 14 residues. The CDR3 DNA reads TGTGCCACCAGAGACCCTCGGGGAGTTAGTGAGCAGTTCTTC. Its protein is CATRDPRGVSEQFF.

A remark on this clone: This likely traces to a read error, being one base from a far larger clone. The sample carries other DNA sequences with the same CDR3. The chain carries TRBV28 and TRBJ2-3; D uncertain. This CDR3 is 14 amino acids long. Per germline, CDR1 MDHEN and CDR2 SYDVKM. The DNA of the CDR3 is TGTGCAAGCAGTGTCATTGGGGGCACAGATACGCAGTATTTT. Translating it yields CASSVIGGTDTQYF.

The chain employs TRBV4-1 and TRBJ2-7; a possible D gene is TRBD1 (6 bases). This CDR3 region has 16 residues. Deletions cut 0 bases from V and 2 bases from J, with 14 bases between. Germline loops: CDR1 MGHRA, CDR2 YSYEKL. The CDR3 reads CASSQDDRQGAYEQYF. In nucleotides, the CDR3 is TGCGCCAGCAGCCAAGATGACAGGCAGGGCGCCTACGAGCAGTACTTC.

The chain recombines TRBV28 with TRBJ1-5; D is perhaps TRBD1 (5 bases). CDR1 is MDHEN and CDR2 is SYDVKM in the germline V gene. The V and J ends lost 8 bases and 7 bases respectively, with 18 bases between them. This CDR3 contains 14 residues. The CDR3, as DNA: TGTGCCAGCGTCCAGGGAAGGTTACGGCAGCCCCAGCATTTT. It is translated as CASVQGRLRQPQHF.

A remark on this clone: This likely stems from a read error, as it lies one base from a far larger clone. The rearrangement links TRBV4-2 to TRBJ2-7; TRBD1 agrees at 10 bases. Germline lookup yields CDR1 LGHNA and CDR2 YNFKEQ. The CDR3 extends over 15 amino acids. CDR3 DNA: TGTGCCAGCAGCAAAGACAGGGGGCCCACCTACGAGCAGTACTTC. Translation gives CASSKDRGPTYEQYF.

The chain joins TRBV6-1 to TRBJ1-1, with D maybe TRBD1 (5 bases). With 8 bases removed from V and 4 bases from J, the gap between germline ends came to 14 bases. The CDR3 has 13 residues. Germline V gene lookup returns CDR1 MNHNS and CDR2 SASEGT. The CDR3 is CASLRRGVTEAFF. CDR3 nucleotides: TGTGCCAGCTTGAGGAGAGGGGTCACTGAAGCTTTCTTT.

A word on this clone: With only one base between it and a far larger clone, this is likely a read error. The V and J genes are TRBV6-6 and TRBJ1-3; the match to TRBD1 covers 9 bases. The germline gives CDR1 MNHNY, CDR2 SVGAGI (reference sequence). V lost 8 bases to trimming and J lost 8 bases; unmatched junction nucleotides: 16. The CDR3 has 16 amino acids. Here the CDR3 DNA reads TGTGCCAGCGGTTCCCACACCGGGACAGGGATCCACACCATATATTTT. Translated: CASGSHTGTGIHTIYF.

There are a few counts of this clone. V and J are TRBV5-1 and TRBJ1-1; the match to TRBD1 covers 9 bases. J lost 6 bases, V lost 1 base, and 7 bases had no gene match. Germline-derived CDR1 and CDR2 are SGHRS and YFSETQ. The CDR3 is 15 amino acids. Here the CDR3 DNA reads TGCGCCAGCAGCTTGAGGGACAGGGAAGGTGCTGAAGCTTTCTTT. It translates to CASSLRDREGAEAFF.

The CDR3 bases are TGTGCCAGCAGCTTGAGACAAGTCACTGAAGCTTTCTTT. Amino acid sequence: CASSLRQVTEAFF. J is TRBJ1-1 and V is TRBV5-6; D remains unclear. This CDR3 spans 13 amino acids. Germline CDR1 reads SGHDT; CDR2 reads YYEEEE. V was pared by 1 base and J by 4 bases, with 8 bases between.

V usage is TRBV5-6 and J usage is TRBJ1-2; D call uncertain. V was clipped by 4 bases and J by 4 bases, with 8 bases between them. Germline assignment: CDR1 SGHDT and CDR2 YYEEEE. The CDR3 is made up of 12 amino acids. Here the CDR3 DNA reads TGTGCCAGCAGCATGGGCCCCTATGGCTACACCTTC. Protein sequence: CASSMGPYGYTF.

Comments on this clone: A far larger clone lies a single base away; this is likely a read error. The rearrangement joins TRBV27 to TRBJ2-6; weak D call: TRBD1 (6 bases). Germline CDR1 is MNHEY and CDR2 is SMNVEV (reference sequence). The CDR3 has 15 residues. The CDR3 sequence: CASSLTGRGANVMTF. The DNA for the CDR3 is TGTGCCAGCAGTTTAACAGGGCGTGGGGCCAACGTCATGACTTTC. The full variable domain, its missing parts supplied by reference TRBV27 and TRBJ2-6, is EAQVTQNPRYLITVTGKKLTVTCSQNMNHEYMSWYRQDPGLGLRQIYYSMNVEVTDKGDVPEGYKVSRKEKRNFPLILESPSPNQTSLYFCASSLTGRGANVMTFGAGSRLTVL.

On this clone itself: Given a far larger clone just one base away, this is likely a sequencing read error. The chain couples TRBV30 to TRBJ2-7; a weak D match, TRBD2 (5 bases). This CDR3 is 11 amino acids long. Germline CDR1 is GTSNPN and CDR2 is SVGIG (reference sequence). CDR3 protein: CAWSEGYEQCF. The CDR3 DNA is TGTGCCTGGAGCGAGGGCTACGAGCAGTGCTTC.